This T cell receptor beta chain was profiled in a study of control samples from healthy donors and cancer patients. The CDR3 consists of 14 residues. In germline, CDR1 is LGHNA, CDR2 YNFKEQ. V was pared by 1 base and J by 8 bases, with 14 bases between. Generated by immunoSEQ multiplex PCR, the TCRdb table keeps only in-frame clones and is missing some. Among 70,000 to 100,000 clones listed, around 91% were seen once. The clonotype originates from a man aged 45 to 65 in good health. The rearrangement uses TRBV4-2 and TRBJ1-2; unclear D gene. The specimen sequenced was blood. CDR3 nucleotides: TGTGCCAGCAGCCAAGCTGACCGAGAAAGGGGCTACACCTTC. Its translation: CASSQADRERGYTF.